The T cell receptor beta chain under discussion was sequenced for a study of T cell responses to AZD1222 COVID-19 vaccine. Turning to this clone: Its antigen is unidentified.

Study-wide findings and caveats: With two AZD1222 doses given, Spike-specific TCR breadth and depth both rose.

From germline, CDR1 is LNHDA and CDR2 SQIVND (reference sequence). The length of the CDR3 is 13 residues. V shed 3 bases and J shed 7 bases, with 13 bases lying between them. Assay used: immunoSEQ multiplex PCR; TCRdb lists only in-frame clones, some missing. The data hold 100,000 to 150,000 clones, with roughly 89% observed a single time. This material consisted of peripheral blood, taken on day 0 of AZD1222 vaccination. The source is an adult in good health. The gene calls are TRBV19 and TRBJ2-7; no firm D call. Written as DNA, the CDR3 is TGTGCCAGTAGTATTTCGTGGTTGGGGGAGCAGTACTTC. As protein: CASSISWLGEQYF.